A selection of T cell receptor beta chains follows, all from one sample in a study of blood T cells in healthy people across ages. Using its own MiXCR run on the 5' RACE reads, TCRdb lists one record per CDR3 protein. Here the sample spans over 1,300,000 distinct CDR3 sequences, roughly 60% being singletons. The sample comprised blood. These receptors were collected from a man aged 18 to 35 in good health. CDR3s include the opening cysteine and the closing phenylalanine or tryptophan. Fields, in order: D gene, J gene, clone size, V gene, CDR3 protein, CDR3 DNA. A D gene is named only where the DNA matches it firmly. Clone size is not always given. Where it is, it says once, few, many or a class for expanded clones.

D gene: NA
J gene: TRBJ1-2
clone size: NA
V gene: TRBV11-2
CDR3 protein: CASSLEYLGYTF
CDR3 DNA: TGTGCCAGCAGCTTAGAGTATCTTGGCTACACCTTC

D gene: NA
J gene: TRBJ1-2
clone size: few
V gene: TRBV6-1
CDR3 protein: CASSDPWGGYTF
CDR3 DNA: TGTGCCAGCAGTGACCCTTGGGGAGGCTACACCTTC

D gene: NA
J gene: TRBJ1-1
clone size: NA
V gene: TRBV2
CDR3 protein: CASILQGRGTEAFF
CDR3 DNA: TGTGCCAGCATTTTACAGGGTAGAGGCACTGAAGCTTTCTTT

D gene: TRBD1
J gene: TRBJ2-2
clone size: NA
V gene: TRBV2
CDR3 protein: CATKRTGGGTGELFF
CDR3 DNA: TGTGCCACCAAACGGACAGGGGGCGGCACCGGGGAGCTGTTTTTT

D gene: NA
J gene: TRBJ2-7
clone size: many
V gene: TRBV6-5
CDR3 protein: CASSYSTGYEQYF
CDR3 DNA: TGTGCCAGCAGTTACTCGACAGGCTACGAGCAGTACTTC

D gene: NA
J gene: TRBJ2-7
clone size: NA
V gene: TRBV6-1
CDR3 protein: CASSLRGTGDYYEQYF
CDR3 DNA: TGTGCCAGCAGTTTGAGGGGAACAGGGGACTACTACGAGCAGTACTTC

D gene: NA
J gene: TRBJ1-5
clone size: NA
V gene: TRBV6-5
CDR3 protein: CASSTNSNQPQHF
CDR3 DNA: TGTGCCAGCAGTACCAATAGCAATCAGCCCCAGCATTTT

D gene: TRBD1
J gene: TRBJ2-2
clone size: NA
V gene: TRBV6-5
CDR3 protein: CASSYVQGPTNTGELFF
CDR3 DNA: TGTGCCAGCAGTTACGTACAGGGGCCTACGAACACCGGGGAGCTGTTTTTT

D gene: NA
J gene: TRBJ1-1
clone size: NA
V gene: TRBV29-1
CDR3 protein: CSVVDGNIDTEAFF
CDR3 DNA: TGCAGCGTTGTAGATGGCAATATAGACACTGAAGCTTTCTTT

D gene: NA
J gene: TRBJ2-7
clone size: few
V gene: TRBV6-2/TRBV6-3
CDR3 protein: CASSRTMRYSYEQYF
CDR3 DNA: TGTGCCAGCAGTCGAACAATGAGGTATTCCTACGAGCAGTACTTC

D gene: TRBD1
J gene: TRBJ2-7
clone size: NA
V gene: TRBV4-1
CDR3 protein: CASRYTDRVYEQYF
CDR3 DNA: TGCGCCAGCAGGTACACCGACAGGGTGTACGAGCAGTACTTC

D gene: NA
J gene: TRBJ2-3
clone size: NA
V gene: TRBV6-5
CDR3 protein: CASRERVETDTQYF
CDR3 DNA: TGTGCCAGCAGAGAGCGGGTTGAGACAGATACGCAGTATTTT

D gene: NA
J gene: TRBJ1-1
clone size: NA
V gene: TRBV6-2/TRBV6-3
CDR3 protein: CASSLFLAGEAFF
CDR3 DNA: TGTGCCAGCAGTTTGTTTTTGGCTGGTGAAGCTTTCTTT

D gene: TRBD2
J gene: TRBJ2-3
clone size: NA
V gene: TRBV6-6
CDR3 protein: CASSRKGLAGGTDTQYF
CDR3 DNA: TGTGCCAGCAGTCGCAAGGGACTAGCGGGAGGCACAGATACGCAGTATTTT

D gene: NA
J gene: TRBJ2-3
clone size: few
V gene: TRBV29-1
CDR3 protein: CSAFVATGQYF
CDR3 DNA: TGCAGCGCTTTTGTCGCCACGGGACAGTATTTT

D gene: NA
J gene: TRBJ2-1
clone size: NA
V gene: TRBV6-5
CDR3 protein: CASSHRGGEQFF
CDR3 DNA: TGTGCCAGCAGCCACAGGGGGGGTGAGCAGTTCTTC

D gene: NA
J gene: TRBJ2-2
clone size: NA
V gene: TRBV15
CDR3 protein: CATSRDSDGELFF
CDR3 DNA: TGTGCCACCAGCAGAGATAGTGACGGGGAGCTGTTTTTT

D gene: TRBD2
J gene: TRBJ2-7
clone size: NA
V gene: TRBV15
CDR3 protein: CATSNLAGGPYEQYF
CDR3 DNA: TGTGCCACCAGCAATTTAGCGGGGGGGCCGTACGAGCAGTACTTC

D gene: NA
J gene: TRBJ1-5
clone size: NA
V gene: TRBV4-2
CDR3 protein: CASSQGGRTPLDQPQHF
CDR3 DNA: TGTGCCAGCAGCCAAGGCGGGAGGACACCCTTGGATCAGCCCCAGCATTTT

D gene: NA
J gene: TRBJ1-1
clone size: NA
V gene: TRBV6-6
CDR3 protein: CASSYRQVNTEAFF
CDR3 DNA: TGTGCCAGCAGTTACCGGCAGGTAAACACTGAAGCTTTCTTT

D gene: NA
J gene: TRBJ2-5
clone size: few
V gene: TRBV29-1
CDR3 protein: CSVDGSHQETQYF
CDR3 DNA: TGCAGCGTTGACGGCAGCCACCAAGAGACCCAGTACTTC

D gene: NA
J gene: TRBJ2-3
clone size: NA
V gene: TRBV4-3
CDR3 protein: CASSHEVADTQYF
CDR3 DNA: TGCGCCAGCAGCCATGAGGTTGCAGATACGCAGTATTTT

D gene: NA
J gene: TRBJ2-7
clone size: NA
V gene: TRBV7-9
CDR3 protein: CASFPNPGEDYEQYF
CDR3 DNA: TGTGCCAGCTTCCCGAATCCAGGGGAGGACTACGAGCAGTACTTC

D gene: NA
J gene: TRBJ2-3
clone size: few
V gene: TRBV4-1
CDR3 protein: CASSQVDTDTQYF
CDR3 DNA: TGCGCCAGCAGCCAAGTGGACACAGATACGCAGTATTTT

D gene: TRBD1
J gene: TRBJ1-1
clone size: NA
V gene: TRBV13
CDR3 protein: CASSLRSGTGGLAFF
CDR3 DNA: TGTGCCAGCAGCTTACGGTCCGGGACAGGGGGCCTTGCTTTCTTT

D gene: NA
J gene: TRBJ2-4
clone size: NA
V gene: TRBV6-6
CDR3 protein: CASSYSTGSLGEQYF
CDR3 DNA: TGTGCCAGCAGTTACTCGACCGGGTCCTTAGGGGAGCAGTACTTC

D gene: NA
J gene: TRBJ2-7
clone size: NA
V gene: TRBV11-2
CDR3 protein: CASSRIRVYEQYF
CDR3 DNA: TGTGCCAGCAGCCGTATCCGGGTTTACGAGCAGTACTTC

D gene: NA
J gene: TRBJ2-1
clone size: few
V gene: TRBV7-9
CDR3 protein: CASSLATGLYNEQFF
CDR3 DNA: TGTGCCAGCAGCTTAGCCACGGGACTCTATAATGAGCAGTTCTTC

D gene: NA
J gene: TRBJ1-5
clone size: NA
V gene: TRBV28
CDR3 protein: CASSSPLTYSNQPQHF
CDR3 DNA: TGTGCCAGCAGTTCACCTTTGACATATAGCAATCAGCCCCAGCATTTT